This TCR beta chain was captured in a study of cytomegalovirus exposure and HLA in healthy donors. Remarks on this clone: What it recognizes is unknown.

The donors were members of the validation cohort comprising some 130 subjects, separate from the approximately 710-subject first cohort. Study-wide points: Whilst most TCR sequences proved rare, a subset of public TCRs occurred across many donors. Within the 120 validation repertoires, first-cohort TCR clusters tended to co-occur, according to a later analysis.

Some clones are missing from TCRdb's copy, which holds only in-frame ones; the method was immunoSEQ multiplex PCR. Seen here are about 68,000 clones, over 80% observed once, and the top ten hold about 3%. The germline V gene encodes CDR1 SGHAT and CDR2 FQNNGV. The length of the CDR3 is 15 residues. Trimming took off 1 base at V and 1 base at J, with 10 bases between the two ends. The rearrangement uses TRBV11-2 and TRBJ1-1; D might be TRBD1 (6 bases). The sequenced sample consisted of PBMCs. The clonotype comes from a man younger than 35 in good health and CMV-seronegative. CDR3 DNA sequence: TGTGCCAGCAGCTTAGGGGGGCAGGCGAACACTGAAGCTTTCTTT. Its translation: CASSLGGQANTEAFF.